What follows describes a single T cell receptor (beta chain). The entry originates in a study of blood T cell repertoires in COVID-19. As for the study in general: Sites across the United States, Italy and Spain contributed samples from acute and convalescent COVID-19. Nucleic acid was either cDNA or gDNA, and it came from T cells, B-cell-depleted T cells, or PBMCs.

The CDR3 totals 16 residues. Deletions cut 2 bases from V and 1 base from J, with 15 bases between. Germline V lookup: CDR1 SGHDT, CDR2 YYEEEE. Authors' processing steps: Quantification of nucleated cells was approximated via reference gene primer amplification. TCRdb's table, derived via immunoSEQ multiplex PCR, lists solely in-frame clones and lacks some. The V and J calls and clone size are taken from that table; D and trimming were inferred from the DNA. The top ten clones hold 3% to 3.5% of a sample with tens of thousands of clones, 80% to 90% of them seen once. Material: peripheral blood. The V and J genes are TRBV5-6 and TRBJ1-2; D might be TRBD1 (5 bases). This TCR derives from a human donor in a cohort sampled during active COVID-19. The CDR3, as DNA: TGTGCCAGCAGCTTAAGACAGAACTCTTATAACTATGGCTACACCTTC. Its protein product is CASSLRQNSYNYGYTF.